This TCR beta chain was documented in a study of identical twins. Germline CDR1 LGHNA, CDR2 YNFKEQ. The V end was cut by 1 base, the J end by 1 base, with 14 bases between. The length of the CDR3 is 17 residues. TCRdb fed the 5' RACE reads into MiXCR, producing one record per CDR3 protein. The repertoire holds some 600,000 distinct CDR3 sequences, with 7.1% as singletons. This clonotype was counted between two and nine times. These same records also appear under a second study, on yellow fever vaccine responses in identical twins.

The specimen sequenced was PBMCs. The rearrangement joins TRBV4-2 to TRBJ2-1, with D tentatively TRBD2 (6 bases). This receptor was taken from a woman under 30 in good health. CDR3 protein: CASSQGAASGSYNEQFF. CDR3 DNA: TGTGCCAGCAGCCAAGGCGCCGCCAGCGGGTCCTACAATGAGCAGTTCTTC.